A selection of T cell receptor beta chains follows, all from one sample in a study of cytomegalovirus exposure and HLA in healthy donors. Some clones are missing from TCRdb's copy, which holds only in-frame ones; the method was immunoSEQ multiplex PCR. Among about 160,000 clones listed, 81% were seen once. Sequenced sample: PBMCs. The receptors stem from a woman younger than 35 in good health and CMV-seronegative. The CDR3 runs from the conserved cysteine through the conserved F or W. A D gene is named only where the DNA matches it firmly. Expanded clones are given a class, and other clones once, few, many or no size at all.

>TRBV5-1|TRBJ2-5|-|TRBD1|16
CASSRAGRGPQETQYF
TGCGCCAGCAGCCGAGCGGGCAGGGGGCCCCAAGAGACCCAGTACTTC
>TRBV19|TRBJ2-7|-|TRBD1|15
CASSMIWTGGYEQYF
TGTGCCAGTAGTATGATCTGGACAGGGGGCTACGAGCAGTACTTC
>TRBV6-6|TRBJ1-1|-|TRBD1|13
CASRRGRDTEAFF
TGTGCCAGCAGGAGGGGGCGCGACACTGAAGCTTTCTTT
>TRBV5-1|TRBJ1-1|-|-|15
CASSLGTARGTEAFF
TGCGCCAGCAGCCTTGGGACCGCGCGGGGCACTGAAGCTTTCTTT
>TRBV11-2|TRBJ2-7|once|TRBD1|13
CASSFGQGYEQYF
TGTGCCAGCAGCTTTGGACAGGGCTACGAGCAGTACTTC
>TRBV2|TRBJ1-5|few|-|13
CASSDVSNQPQHF
TGTGCCAGCAGTGACGTTAGCAATCAGCCCCAGCATTTT
>TRBV6-5|TRBJ2-7|-|TRBD1|15
CASSTGTGVSYEQYF
TGTGCCAGCAGCACCGGGACAGGGGTTTCCTACGAGCAGTACTTC
>TRBV6-1|TRBJ2-1|-|-|14
CASTGRRVYNEQFF
TGTGCCAGCACCGGGCGCAGGGTTTACAATGAGCAGTTCTTC
>TRBV28|TRBJ1-2|-|-|13
CASSLGLRYGYTF
TGTGCCAGCAGTTTAGGTCTGAGATATGGCTACACCTTC
>TRBV6-1|TRBJ1-6|-|-|17
CASSGAFSSSYNSPLHF
TGTGCCAGCAGTGGAGCTTTCTCCAGCTCCTATAATTCACCCCTCCACTTT
>TRBV19|TRBJ1-2|few|TRBD1|13
CASSIDHRGGYTF
TGTGCCAGTAGTATAGATCACAGGGGTGGCTACACCTTC
>TRBV9|TRBJ2-1|few|-|13
CASSAPSRNEQFF
TGTGCCAGCAGCGCCCCCTCTAGGAATGAGCAGTTCTTC
>TRBV6-4|TRBJ2-1|-|TRBD2|18
CASSRVGTSGSPYNEQFF
TGTGCCAGCAGCCGGGTCGGGACTAGCGGGTCCCCCTACAATGAGCAGTTCTTC
>TRBV28|TRBJ1-3|-|TRBD1|18
CASSWGDRFRESGNTIYF
TGTGCCAGCAGTTGGGGGGACAGGTTTAGGGAGTCTGGAAACACCATATATTTT
>TRBV5-4|TRBJ2-5|once|TRBD2|16
CASSTTQLAGGETQYF
TGTGCCAGCAGCACCACCCAACTAGCGGGGGGGGAGACCCAGTACTTC
>TRBV6-1|TRBJ2-3|-|-|14
CASKRTVSTDTQYF
TGTGCCAGCAAGAGGACAGTGAGCACAGATACGCAGTATTTT
>TRBV18|TRBJ1-2|-|-|19
CASSPLPQKAGLGRNGYTF
TGTGCCAGCTCACCACTCCCCCAAAAGGCCGGTTTGGGCCGGAATGGCTACACCTTC
>TRBV6-1|TRBJ2-2|once|TRBD2|18
CASSENYGLAGGTGELFF
TGTGCCAGCAGTGAAAACTATGGACTAGCGGGGGGCACCGGGGAGCTGTTTTTT
>TRBV19|TRBJ2-7|-|-|17
CASSARSTGSYSYEQYF
TGTGCCAGTAGTGCTCGCTCGACAGGATCCTACTCCTACGAGCAGTACTTC
>TRBV5-1|TRBJ2-1|-|-|15
CASWNARASSNEQFF
TGCGCCAGCTGGAACGCTAGAGCCTCCTCCAATGAGCAGTTCTTC
>TRBV6-5|TRBJ2-7|-|TRBD2|14
CASSLAGAVYEQYF
TGTGCCAGCAGTTTAGCGGGGGCGGTCTACGAGCAGTACTTC
>TRBV4-2|TRBJ1-5|-|-|18
CASSQDQGTVSSNQPQHF
TGTGCCAGCAGCCAAGATCAGGGAACGGTCAGTAGCAATCAGCCCCAGCATTTT
>TRBV7-3|TRBJ2-5|-|-|13
CASSSSYRETQYF
TGTGCCAGCAGCTCCTCCTACAGAGAGACCCAGTACTTC
>TRBV10-2|TRBJ2-7|-|-|12
CASSDQGYEQYF
TGCGCCAGCAGTGACCAGGGTTACGAGCAGTACTTC
>TRBV5-1|TRBJ1-1|-|-|17
CASTSGRMGAQNTEAFF
TGCGCCAGCACCTCCGGGCGGATGGGGGCCCAGAACACTGAAGCTTTCTTT
>TRBV11-2|TRBJ2-2|-|-|13
CASNKPNTGELFF
TGTGCCAGCAACAAACCGAACACCGGGGAGCTGTTTTTT
>TRBV5-1|TRBJ2-7|-|TRBD1|15
CASSLFRDRGYEQYF
TGCGCCAGCAGCTTATTCCGGGACAGGGGTTACGAGCAGTACTTC
>TRBV9|TRBJ2-1|-|TRBD2|15
CASSVSGTIHNEQFF
TGTGCCAGCAGCGTTTCCGGGACTATTCACAATGAGCAGTTCTTC
>TRBV9|TRBJ2-2|once|TRBD2|16
CASSSRGGIGTGELFF
TGTGCCAGCAGCTCGCGGGGGGGGATAGGCACCGGGGAGCTGTTTTTT
>TRBV18|TRBJ1-1|-|-|14
CASSSDRGATEAFF
TGTGCCAGCTCATCCGACCGCGGTGCCACTGAAGCTTTCTTT
>TRBV7-3|TRBJ1-1|-|-|16
CASSTGEAPLNTEAFF
TGTGCCAGCAGCACCGGAGAGGCCCCGTTGAACACTGAAGCTTTCTTT
>TRBV7-9|TRBJ1-1|few|TRBD1|16
CSSSRGQGEGPTEAFF
TGTTCCAGCAGTCGGGGACAGGGCGAGGGACCCACTGAAGCTTTCTTT
>TRBV5-1|TRBJ2-7|-|TRBD2|15
CASSSGLAGTYEQYF
TGCGCCAGCAGCTCCGGACTAGCGGGGACCTACGAGCAGTACTTC
>TRBV6-6|TRBJ2-1|-|-|13
CASSALGDNEQFF
TGTGCCAGCAGCGCGCTAGGGGACAATGAGCAGTTCTTC
>TRBV18|TRBJ2-5|-|-|18
CASSPRWGSGVAQETQYF
TGTGCCAGCTCACCACGTTGGGGTTCGGGGGTAGCCCAAGAGACCCAGTACTTC
>TRBV6-5|TRBJ2-7|-|-|16
CASSYDRPELSYEQYF
TGTGCCAGCAGTTACGATCGCCCCGAACTCTCCTACGAGCAGTACTTC
>TRBV7-2|TRBJ2-7|-|-|13
CASSFRDRYEQYF
TGTGCCAGCAGCTTCAGAGACAGGTACGAGCAGTACTTC
>TRBV5-4|TRBJ1-1|-|-|14
CASSLMQGSTEAFF
TGTGCCAGCAGCTTGATGCAGGGGAGCACTGAAGCTTTCTTT
>TRBV5-1|TRBJ2-2|-|-|16
CASRDDKRANTGELFF
TGCGCCAGCAGGGATGATAAGCGGGCCAACACCGGGGAGCTGTTTTTT
>TRBV9|TRBJ2-1|few|-|15
CASSVASRGGNEQFF
TGTGCCAGCAGCGTAGCTTCCAGGGGAGGGAATGAGCAGTTCTTC
>TRBV4-2|TRBJ2-7|-|-|15
CASSQGGQLLYEQYF
TGTGCCAGCAGCCAAGGGGGACAACTACTCTACGAGCAGTACTTC
>TRBV7-9|TRBJ2-1|-|-|12
CSSSLVRNEQFF
TGTTCCAGCAGCTTAGTTCGCAATGAGCAGTTCTTC
>TRBV6-1|TRBJ2-1|-|-|13
CATLSSGDNEQFF
TGTGCCACCCTATCTAGTGGAGACAATGAGCAGTTCTTC